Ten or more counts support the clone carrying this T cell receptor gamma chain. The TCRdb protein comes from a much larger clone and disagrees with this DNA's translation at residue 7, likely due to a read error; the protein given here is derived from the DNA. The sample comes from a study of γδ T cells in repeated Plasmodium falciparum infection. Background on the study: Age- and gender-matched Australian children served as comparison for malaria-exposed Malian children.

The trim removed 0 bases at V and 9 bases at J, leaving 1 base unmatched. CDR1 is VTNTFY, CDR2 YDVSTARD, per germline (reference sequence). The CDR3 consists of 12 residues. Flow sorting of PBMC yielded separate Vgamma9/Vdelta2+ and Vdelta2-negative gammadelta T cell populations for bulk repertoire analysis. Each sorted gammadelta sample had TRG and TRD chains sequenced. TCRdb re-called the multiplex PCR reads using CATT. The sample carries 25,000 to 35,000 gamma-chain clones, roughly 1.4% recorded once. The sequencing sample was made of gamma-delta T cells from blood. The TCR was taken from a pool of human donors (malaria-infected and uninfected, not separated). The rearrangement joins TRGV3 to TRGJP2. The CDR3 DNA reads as TGTGCCACCTGGGACAGGAATTGGATCAAGACGTTT. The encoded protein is CATWDRNWIKTF.